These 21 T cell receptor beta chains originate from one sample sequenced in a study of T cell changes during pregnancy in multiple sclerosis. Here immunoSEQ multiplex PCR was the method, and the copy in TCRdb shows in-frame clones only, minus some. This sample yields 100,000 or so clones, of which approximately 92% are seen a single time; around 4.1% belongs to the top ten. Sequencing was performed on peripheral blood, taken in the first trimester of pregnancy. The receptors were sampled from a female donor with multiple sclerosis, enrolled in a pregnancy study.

The CDR3 region is CATGRNTDTQYF. Written as DNA, the CDR3 is TGTGCCACCGGGAGGAACACAGATACGCAGTATTTT. This chain joins TRBV15 and TRBJ2-3, with a tentative D call TRBD2 (6 bases). The CDR3 contains 12 residues. Trimming cost V 8 bases and J 2 bases, with 8 bases left between them. Germline CDR1 and CDR2: LNHNV and YYDKDF (reference sequence).

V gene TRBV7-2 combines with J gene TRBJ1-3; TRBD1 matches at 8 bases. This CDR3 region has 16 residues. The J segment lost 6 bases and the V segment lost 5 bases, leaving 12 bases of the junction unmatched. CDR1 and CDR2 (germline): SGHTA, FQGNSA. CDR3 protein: CASSIRTGKGENTIYF. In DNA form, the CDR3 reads TGTGCCAGCAGCATCCGGACAGGGAAGGGTGAAAACACCATATATTTT.

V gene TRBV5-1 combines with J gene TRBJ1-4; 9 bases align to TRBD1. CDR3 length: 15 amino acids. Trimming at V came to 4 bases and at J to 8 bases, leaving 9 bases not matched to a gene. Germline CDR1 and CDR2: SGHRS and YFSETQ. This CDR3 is CASSVEGTGMEKLFF. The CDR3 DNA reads TGCGCCAGCAGCGTGGAGGGGACAGGGATGGAAAAACTGTTTTTT. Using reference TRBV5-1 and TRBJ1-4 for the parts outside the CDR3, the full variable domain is KAGVTQTPRYLIKTRGQQVTLSCSPISGHRSVSWYQQTPGQGLQFLFEYFSETQRNKGNFPGRFSGRQFSNSRSEMNVSTLELGDSALYLCASSVEGTGMEKLFFGSGTQLSVL.

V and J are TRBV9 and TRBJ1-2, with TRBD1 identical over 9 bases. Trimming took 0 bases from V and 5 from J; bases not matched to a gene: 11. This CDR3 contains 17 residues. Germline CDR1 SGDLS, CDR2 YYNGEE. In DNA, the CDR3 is TGTGCCAGCAGCGTAGACGCCGACAGGGGGGACTTTTATGGCTACACCTTC. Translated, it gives CASSVDADRGDFYGYTF.

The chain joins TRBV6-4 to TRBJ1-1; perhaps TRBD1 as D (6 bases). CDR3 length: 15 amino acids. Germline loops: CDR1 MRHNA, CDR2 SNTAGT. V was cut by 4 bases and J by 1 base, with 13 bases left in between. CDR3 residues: CASSAGGAGNTEAFF. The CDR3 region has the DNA TGTGCCAGCAGTGCGGGGGGGGCGGGGAACACTGAAGCTTTCTTT.

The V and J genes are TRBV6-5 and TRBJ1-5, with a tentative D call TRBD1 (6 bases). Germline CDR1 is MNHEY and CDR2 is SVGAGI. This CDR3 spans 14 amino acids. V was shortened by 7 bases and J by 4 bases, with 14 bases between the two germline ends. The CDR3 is CASKKGQRNQPQHF. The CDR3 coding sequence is TGTGCCAGCAAAAAAGGACAGAGGAATCAGCCCCAGCATTTT.

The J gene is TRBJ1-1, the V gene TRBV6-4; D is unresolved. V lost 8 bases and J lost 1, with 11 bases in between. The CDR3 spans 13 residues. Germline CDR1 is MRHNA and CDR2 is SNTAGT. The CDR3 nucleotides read TGTGCCAGCCAGTTGAGGGAGAACACTGAAGCTTTCTTT. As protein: CASQLRENTEAFF.

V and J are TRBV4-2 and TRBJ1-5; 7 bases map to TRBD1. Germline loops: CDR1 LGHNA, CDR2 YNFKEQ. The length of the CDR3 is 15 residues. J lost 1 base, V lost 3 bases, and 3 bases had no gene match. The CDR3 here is CASSQEDRSNQPQHF. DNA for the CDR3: TGTGCCAGCAGCCAGGAGGACAGGAGCAATCAGCCCCAGCATTTT.

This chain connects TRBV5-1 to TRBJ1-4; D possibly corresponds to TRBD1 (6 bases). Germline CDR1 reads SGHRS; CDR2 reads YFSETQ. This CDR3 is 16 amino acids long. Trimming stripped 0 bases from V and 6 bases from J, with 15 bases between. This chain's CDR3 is CASSLGIGQQDEKLFF. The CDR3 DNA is TGCGCCAGCAGCTTGGGGATCGGACAGCAAGATGAAAAACTGTTTTTT.

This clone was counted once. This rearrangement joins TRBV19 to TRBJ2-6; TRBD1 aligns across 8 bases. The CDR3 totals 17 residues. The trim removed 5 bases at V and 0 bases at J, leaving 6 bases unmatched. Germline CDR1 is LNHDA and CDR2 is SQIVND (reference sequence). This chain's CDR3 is CASSVAGQASGANVLTF. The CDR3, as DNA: TGTGCCAGTAGTGTGGCGGGACAGGCCTCTGGGGCCAACGTCCTGACTTTC.

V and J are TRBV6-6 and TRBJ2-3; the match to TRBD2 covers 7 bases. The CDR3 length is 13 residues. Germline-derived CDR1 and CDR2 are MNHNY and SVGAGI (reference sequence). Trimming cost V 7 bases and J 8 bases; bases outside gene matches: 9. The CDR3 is CASKMGEGPTQYF. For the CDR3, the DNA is TGTGCCAGCAAAATGGGGGAGGGTCCTACGCAGTATTTT.

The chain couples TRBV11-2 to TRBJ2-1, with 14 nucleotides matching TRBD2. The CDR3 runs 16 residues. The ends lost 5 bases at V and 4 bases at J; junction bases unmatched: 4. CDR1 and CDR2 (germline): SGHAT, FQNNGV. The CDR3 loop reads CASSRGTSGRYNEQFF. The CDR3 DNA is TGTGCCAGCAGCCGCGGGACTAGCGGGAGATACAATGAGCAGTTCTTC.

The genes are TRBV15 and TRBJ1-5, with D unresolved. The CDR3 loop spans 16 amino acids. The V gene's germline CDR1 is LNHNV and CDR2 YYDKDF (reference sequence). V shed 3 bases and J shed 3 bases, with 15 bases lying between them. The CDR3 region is CATSSPDSFLNQPQHF. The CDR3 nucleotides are TGTGCCACCAGCAGCCCTGACTCATTTCTCAATCAGCCCCAGCATTTT.

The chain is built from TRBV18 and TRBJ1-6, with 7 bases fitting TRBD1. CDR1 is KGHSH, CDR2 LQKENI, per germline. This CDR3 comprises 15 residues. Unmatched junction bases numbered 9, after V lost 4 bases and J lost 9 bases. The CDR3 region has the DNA TGTGCCAGCTCACTCCAGGGGGTGGAAGGTTCACCCCTCCACTTT. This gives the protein CASSLQGVEGSPLHF.

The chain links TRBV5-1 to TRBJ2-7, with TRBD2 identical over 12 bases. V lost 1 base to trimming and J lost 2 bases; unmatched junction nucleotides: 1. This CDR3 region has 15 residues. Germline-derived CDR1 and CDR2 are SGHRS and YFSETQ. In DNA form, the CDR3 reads TGCGCCAGCAGCTTGACTAGCGGGGGGACCTACGAGCAGTACTTC. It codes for CASSLTSGGTYEQYF. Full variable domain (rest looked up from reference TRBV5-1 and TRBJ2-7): KAGVTQTPRYLIKTRGQQVTLSCSPISGHRSVSWYQQTPGQGLQFLFEYFSETQRNKGNFPGRFSGRQFSNSRSEMNVSTLELGDSALYLCASSLTSGGTYEQYFGPGTRLTVT.

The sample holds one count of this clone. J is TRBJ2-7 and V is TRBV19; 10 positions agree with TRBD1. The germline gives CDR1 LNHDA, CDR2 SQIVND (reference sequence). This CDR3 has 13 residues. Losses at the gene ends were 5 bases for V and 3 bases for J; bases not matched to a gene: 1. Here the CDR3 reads CASSRDRGYEQYF. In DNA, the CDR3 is TGTGCCAGTAGTCGGGACAGGGGCTACGAGCAGTACTTC. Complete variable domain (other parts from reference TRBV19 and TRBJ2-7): DGGITQSPKYLFRKEGQNVTLSCEQNLNHDAMYWYRQDPGQGLRLIYYSQIVNDFQKGDIAEGYSVSREKKESFPLTVTSAQKNPTAFYLCASSRDRGYEQYFGPGTRLTVT.

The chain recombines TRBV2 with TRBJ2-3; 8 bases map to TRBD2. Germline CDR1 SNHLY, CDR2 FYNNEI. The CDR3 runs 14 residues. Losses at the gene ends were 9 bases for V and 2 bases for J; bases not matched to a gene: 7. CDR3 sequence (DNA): TGTGCCAGGACTAGCGACTCTTACACAGATACGCAGTATTTT. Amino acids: CARTSDSYTDTQYF.

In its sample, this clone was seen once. The CDR3 spells CASSLTAGANEKLFF. The CDR3 coding sequence is TGTGCCAGCAGCTTGACGGCAGGGGCTAATGAAAAACTGTTTTTT. J is TRBJ1-4 and V is TRBV11-2; D is perhaps TRBD1 (6 bases). Germline V gives CDR1 SGHAT, CDR2 FQNNGV. The CDR3 runs 15 residues. Between the trimmed V and J ends, which lost 3 bases and 3 bases, there was a span of 11 bases. Combining the CDR3 with reference TRBV11-2 and TRBJ1-4 gives the whole variable domain EAGVAQSPRYKIIEKRQSVAFWCNPISGHATLYWYQQILGQGPKLLIQFQNNGVVDDSQLPKDRFSAERLKGVDSTLKIQPAKLEDSAVYLCASSLTAGANEKLFFGSGTQLSVL.

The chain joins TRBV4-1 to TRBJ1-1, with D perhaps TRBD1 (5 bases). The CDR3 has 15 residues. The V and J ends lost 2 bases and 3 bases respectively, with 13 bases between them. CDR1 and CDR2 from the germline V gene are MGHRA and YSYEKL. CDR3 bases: TGCGCCAGCAGCCAATTAGAGGGGAGGGACACTGAAGCTTTCTTT. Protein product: CASSQLEGRDTEAFF.

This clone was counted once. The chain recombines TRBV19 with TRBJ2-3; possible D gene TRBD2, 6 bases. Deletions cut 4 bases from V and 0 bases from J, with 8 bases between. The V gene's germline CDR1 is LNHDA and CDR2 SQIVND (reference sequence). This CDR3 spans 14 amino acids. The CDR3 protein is CASSRLGSTDTQYF. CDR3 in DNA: TGTGCCAGTAGTAGACTAGGGAGCACAGATACGCAGTATTTT.

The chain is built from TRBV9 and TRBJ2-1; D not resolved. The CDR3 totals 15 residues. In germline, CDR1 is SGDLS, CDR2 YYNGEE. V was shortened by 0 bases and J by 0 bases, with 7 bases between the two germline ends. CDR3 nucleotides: TGTGCCAGCAGCGTAGTGAGTAGCTCCTACAATGAGCAGTTCTTC. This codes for CASSVVSSSYNEQFF.